This T cell receptor (beta chain) stems from a study of cytomegalovirus exposure and HLA in healthy donors. On the study more broadly: Per a later analysis, the 666 first-cohort and more than 100 validation repertoires shared one platform. The study, taken as a whole, reports: The study put some 160 TCR beta chains on its list as cytomegalovirus-associated. Researchers reported that a few CMV-associated chains were confirmed in vitro as CMV antigen-specific.

Generated by immunoSEQ multiplex PCR, the TCRdb table keeps only in-frame clones and is missing some. The table lists roughly 270,000 clones, around nine tenths of them singletons. V shed 10 bases, J shed 4 bases, and the junction held 3 bases outside the gene matches. The length of the CDR3 is 12 residues. CDR1 is MNHEY, CDR2 SVGAGI, per germline. Separate from the roughly 700-subject first cohort, the roughly 120-subject validation cohort was the one that the donors belonged to. As concerns this clone: Its antigen is as yet unknown.

This chain links TRBV6-5 with TRBJ2-7; the match to TRBD2 covers 11 bases. The TCR comes from a woman aged 18-30 years in good health and CMV-seronegative. Source material: PBMCs. CDR3 sequence reads: CATGLAVYEQYF. In nucleotides, the CDR3 is TGTGCCACGGGACTAGCGGTTTACGAGCAGTACTTC.